Sequencing of this T cell receptor beta chain was carried out in a study of cytomegalovirus exposure and HLA in healthy donors. Whole-study context: In an earlier analysis, 95 million to 140 million unique TCR beta sequences were found from some 170 million T cells. Study-level findings and limits: The study listed roughly 160 cytomegalovirus-associated TCR beta chains.

The PCR employed 60 Vbeta primers together with 13 Jbeta primers. The data were produced by immunoSEQ multiplex PCR, yet TCRdb's version contains in-frame clones alone and is incomplete. The sample records about 25,000 clones, 70% being singletons. Regarding this clone: What it binds is unknown.

The CDR3 totals 15 residues. CDR1 SQVTM and CDR2 ANQGSEA come from the germline V gene. The junction had 15 bases not matched to a gene; V was cut back by 6 bases and J by 6 bases. These donors, healthy bone marrow donors, were studied. Sequencing was carried out using PBMCs. The chain links TRBV29-1 to TRBJ2-7; TRBD1 agrees at 9 bases. The receptor was isolated from a woman aged 45-59 years in good health and CMV-seronegative. The CDR3 nucleotides read TGCAGCGTCGCTACAGGGGGCGGATCGGGGGGCGAGCAGTACTTC. Translated: CSVATGGGSGGEQYF.